The clone carrying this T cell receptor (beta chain) was observed at least ten times. The sample comes from a study of T cells in Graves' hyperthyroidism and ophthalmopathy. Study summary: Initial diagnosis, before any treatment, was when peripheral blood was collected.

Amplification yielded TCR beta CDR3 regions, with RNA transcripts as the source. TCR CDR3 regions were first amplified by RT-PCR with HTBI primers. TCRdb reprocessed the multiplex PCR reads via MiXCR and lists one record per CDR3 protein. The data contain 300,000 to 400,000 distinct CDR3 sequences, about 14% of them seen just once; the ten biggest clones take up roughly a fifth. Source material: blood. The TCR comes from a woman aged 25 to 39 with Graves' ophthalmopathy.

CDR3 residues: CASKPIAYNEQFF. The CDR3 coding sequence is TGTGCCAGCAAGCCGATAGCTTACAATGAGCAGTTCTTC. The rearrangement uses TRBV27 and TRBJ2-1, with D unresolved. V gave up 7 bases and J gave up 4 bases, with 11 bases separating them. The CDR3 totals 13 residues. Looked up from germline, CDR1 is MNHEY and CDR2 is SMNVEV (reference sequence).